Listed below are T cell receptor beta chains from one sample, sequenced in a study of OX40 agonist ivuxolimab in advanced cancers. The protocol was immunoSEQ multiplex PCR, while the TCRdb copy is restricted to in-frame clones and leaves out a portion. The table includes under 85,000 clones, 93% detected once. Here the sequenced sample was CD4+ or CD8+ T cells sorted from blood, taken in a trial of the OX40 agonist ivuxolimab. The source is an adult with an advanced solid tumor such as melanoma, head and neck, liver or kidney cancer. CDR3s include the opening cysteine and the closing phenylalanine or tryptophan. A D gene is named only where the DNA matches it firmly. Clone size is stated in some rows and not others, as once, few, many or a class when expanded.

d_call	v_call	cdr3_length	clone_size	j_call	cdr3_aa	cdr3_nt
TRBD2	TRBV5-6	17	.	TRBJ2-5	CASSLGGGLAIQETQYF	TGTGCCAGCAGCTTGGGGGGCGGACTAGCGATCCAAGAGACCCAGTACTTC
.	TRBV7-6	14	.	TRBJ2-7	CASSLDRAGVRQYF	TGTGCCAGCAGCTTAGACAGGGCGGGCGTGCGGCAGTACTTC
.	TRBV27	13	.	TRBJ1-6	CASSLGSGSPLHF	TGTGCCAGCAGTTTAGGATCGGGTTCACCCCTCCACTTT
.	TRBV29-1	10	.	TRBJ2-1	CSSLYNEQFF	TGCAGCAGCCTATACAATGAGCAGTTCTTC
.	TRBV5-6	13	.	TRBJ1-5	CASSLDGLQPQHF	TGTGCCAGCAGCTTGGATGGGCTTCAGCCCCAGCATTTT
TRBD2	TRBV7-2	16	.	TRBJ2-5	CASSPRFVAGQETQYF	TGTGCCAGCAGCCCTCGGTTTGTAGCGGGGCAAGAGACCCAGTACTTC
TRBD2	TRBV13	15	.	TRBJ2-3	CASSLRGLATDTQYF	TGTGCCAGCAGCTTACGTGGACTAGCCACAGATACGCAGTATTTT
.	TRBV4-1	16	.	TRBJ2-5	CASSQVRGTDQETQYF	TGCGCCAGCAGCCAAGTTAGGGGGACGGACCAAGAGACCCAGTACTTC
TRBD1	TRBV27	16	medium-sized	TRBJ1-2	CASSIKGTDLFYGYTF	TGTGCCAGCAGTATCAAAGGGACAGATCTATTCTATGGCTACACCTTC
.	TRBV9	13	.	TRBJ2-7	CASSVFPGHEQYF	TGTGCCAGCAGCGTATTTCCCGGACACGAGCAGTACTTC
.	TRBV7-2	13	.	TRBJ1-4	CASSLASGNGLFF	TGTGCCAGCAGCTTAGCATCGGGAAATGGACTGTTTTTT
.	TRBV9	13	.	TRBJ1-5	CASSVEGYQPQHF	TGTGCCAGCAGCGTAGAAGGGTACCAGCCCCAGCATTTT
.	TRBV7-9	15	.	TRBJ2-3	CASSLARYGGDTQYF	TGTGCCAGCAGCTTAGCGCGATATGGAGGAGATACGCAGTATTTT
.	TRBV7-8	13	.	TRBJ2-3	CASSWGTADTQYF	TGTGCCAGCAGCTGGGGGACTGCAGATACGCAGTATTTT
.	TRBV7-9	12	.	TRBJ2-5	CASRSALETQYF	TGTGCCAGCAGAAGTGCTTTGGAGACCCAGTACTTC
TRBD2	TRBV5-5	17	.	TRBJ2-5	CASSLEKTSGSQETQYF	TGTGCCAGCAGCTTGGAAAAAACTAGCGGGAGCCAAGAGACCCAGTACTTC
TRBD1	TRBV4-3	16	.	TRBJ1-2	CASSQEVTGINYGYTF	TGCGCCAGCAGCCAAGAGGTGACAGGGATCAACTATGGCTACACCTTC
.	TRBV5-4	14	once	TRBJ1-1	CASSLDWGNTEAFF	TGTGCCAGCAGCTTGGACTGGGGGAACACTGAAGCTTTCTTT
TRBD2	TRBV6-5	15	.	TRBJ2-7	CASSYSNPGGGEQYF	TGTGCCAGCAGTTACTCGAATCCGGGCGGGGGAGAGCAGTACTTC
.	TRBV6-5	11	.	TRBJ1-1	CASQVGSKAFF	TGTGCCTCACAGGTGGGGTCTAAAGCTTTCTTT
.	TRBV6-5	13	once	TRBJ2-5	CASKSQEWETQYF	TGTGCCAGCAAATCGCAGGAGTGGGAGACCCAGTACTTC
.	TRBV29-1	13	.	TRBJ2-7	CSVAGRNSYEQYF	TGCAGCGTTGCGGGCAGGAACTCCTACGAGCAGTACTTC
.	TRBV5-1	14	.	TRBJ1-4	CASSFSPEDEKLFF	TGCGCCAGCAGCTTCAGCCCCGAAGATGAAAAACTGTTTTTT
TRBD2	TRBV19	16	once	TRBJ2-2	CASRPSSGRSTGELFF	TGTGCCAGTAGGCCTTCTAGCGGGAGATCGACCGGGGAGCTGTTTTTT
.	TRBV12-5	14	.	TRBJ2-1	CASGSSGEYNEQFF	TGTGCTAGTGGTTCGTCCGGGGAGTACAATGAGCAGTTCTTC
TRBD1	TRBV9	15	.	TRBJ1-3	CASSMTGGTGNTIYF	TGTGCCAGCAGCATGACAGGGGGTACTGGAAACACCATATATTTT
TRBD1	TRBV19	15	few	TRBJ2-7	CASSRSGTGINEQYF	TGTGCCAGTAGCCGGTCCGGGACAGGTATCAACGAGCAGTACTTC
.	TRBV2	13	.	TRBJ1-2	CAIGPNPNYGYTF	TGTGCCATAGGACCCAACCCTAACTATGGCTACACCTTC
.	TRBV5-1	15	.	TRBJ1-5	CASSPDGGWGQPQHF	TGCGCCAGCAGCCCGGACGGGGGCTGGGGTCAGCCCCAGCATTTT
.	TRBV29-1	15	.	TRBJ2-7	CSVDGVRAGRYEQYF	TGCAGCGTTGACGGCGTAAGGGCGGGCCGCTACGAGCAGTACTTC
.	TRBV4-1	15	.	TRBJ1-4	CASSQDWREGEKLFF	TGCGCCAGCAGCCAAGATTGGAGGGAGGGTGAAAAACTGTTTTTT
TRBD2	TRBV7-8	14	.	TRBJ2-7	CASSLSGFSYEQYF	TGTGCCAGCAGTCTTAGCGGGTTCTCCTACGAGCAGTACTTC
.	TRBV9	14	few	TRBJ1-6	CASSVEGYNSPLHF	TGTGCCAGCAGCGTAGAGGGGTATAATTCACCCCTCCACTTT
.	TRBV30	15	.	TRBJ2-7	CAWSRGRGGYDEQYF	TGTGCCTGGAGCCGGGGTCGAGGGGGTTACGACGAGCAGTACTTC
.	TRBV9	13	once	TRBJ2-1	CASSAGLANEQFF	TGTGCCAGCAGCGCGGGACTCGCAAATGAGCAGTTCTTC
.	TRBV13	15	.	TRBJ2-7	CASSLRGEGAYEQYF	TGTGCCAGCAGCTTGAGGGGGGAAGGGGCCTACGAGCAGTACTTC
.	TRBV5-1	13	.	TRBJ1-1	CASSSDSHTEAFF	TGTGCCAGCAGTTCCGACAGTCACACTGAAGCTTTCTTT
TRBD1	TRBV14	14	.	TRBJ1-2	CASSHGQGGYGYTF	TGTGCCAGCAGCCACGGACAGGGCGGCTATGGCTACACCTTC
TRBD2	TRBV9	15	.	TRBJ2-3	CASSPGRASTDTQYF	TGTGCCAGCAGCCCTGGGAGGGCTAGCACAGATACGCAGTATTTT
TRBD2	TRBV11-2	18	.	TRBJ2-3	CASSLEYVRAGGVDTQYF	TGTGCCAGCAGCTTAGAATATGTTAGAGCGGGGGGGGTAGATACGCAGTATTTT
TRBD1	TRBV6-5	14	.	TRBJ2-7	CASSHRDRDYEQYF	TGTGCCAGCAGTCACCGGGACAGGGACTACGAGCAGTACTTC
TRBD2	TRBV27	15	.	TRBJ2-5	CASSLGGTRWETQYF	TGTGCCAGCAGTTTGGGAGGGACCAGGTGGGAGACCCAGTACTTC
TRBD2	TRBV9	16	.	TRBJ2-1	CASSPSLREIVDEQFF	TGTGCCAGCAGCCCCTCGTTGCGGGAGATAGTCGATGAGCAGTTCTTC
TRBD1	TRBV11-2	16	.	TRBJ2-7	CASSLAPGQGAYEQYF	TGTGCCAGCAGCTTAGCGCCGGGACAGGGAGCCTACGAGCAGTACTTC
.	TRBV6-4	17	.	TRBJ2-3	CASSEPGLQGRTDTQYF	TGTGCCAGCAGTGAACCGGGACTCCAAGGACGCACAGATACGCAGTATTTT
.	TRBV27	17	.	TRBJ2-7	CASSSPVTRLISYEQYF	TGTGCCAGCAGTTCTCCCGTCACAAGGCTTATCTCCTACGAGCAGTACTTC
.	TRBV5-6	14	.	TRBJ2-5	CASSFYGVRETQYF	TGTGCCAGCAGCTTTTACGGGGTTCGGGAGACCCAGTACTTC
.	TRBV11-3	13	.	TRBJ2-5	CASSSYRDQTQYF	TGTGCCAGCAGCTCATACAGGGATCAGACCCAGTACTTC
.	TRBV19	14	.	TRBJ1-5	CATKHDSFNQPQHF	TGTGCCACTAAACATGACAGCTTCAATCAGCCCCAGCATTTT
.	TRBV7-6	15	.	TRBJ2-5	CASSLAYLTGETQYF	TGTGCCAGCAGCTTAGCCTACCTAACCGGGGAGACCCAGTACTTC
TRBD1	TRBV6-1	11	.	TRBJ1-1	CATRQGIEAFF	TGTGCCACTAGACAGGGGATTGAAGCTTTCTTT
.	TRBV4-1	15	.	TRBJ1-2	CASSQDEPPGYGYTF	TGCGCCAGCAGCCAAGATGAACCGCCGGGCTATGGCTACACCTTC
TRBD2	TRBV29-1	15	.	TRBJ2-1	CSVVWTSVTRNEQFF	TGCAGCGTTGTGTGGACTAGCGTAACCCGCAATGAGCAGTTCTTC
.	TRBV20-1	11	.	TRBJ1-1	CSARDGAQAFF	TGCAGTGCTAGAGATGGGGCGCAAGCTTTCTTT
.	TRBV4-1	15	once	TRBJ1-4	CASSQAVGGNEKLFF	TGCGCCAGCAGCCAAGCGGTGGGTGGCAATGAAAAACTGTTTTTT
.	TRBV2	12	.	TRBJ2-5	CASRSGKETQYF	TGTGCCAGCAGATCGGGGAAAGAGACCCAGTACTTC
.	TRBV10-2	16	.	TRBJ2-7	CASTAGIRQSSYEQYF	TGCGCCAGTACGGCCGGGATAAGACAGAGCTCCTACGAGCAGTACTTC
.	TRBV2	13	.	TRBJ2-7	CASSDTSTYEQYF	TGTGCCAGCAGTGATACTAGCACCTACGAGCAGTACTTC
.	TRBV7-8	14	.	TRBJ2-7	CASGPSYGTYEQYF	TGTGCCAGCGGCCCTTCCTATGGCACCTACGAGCAGTACTTC